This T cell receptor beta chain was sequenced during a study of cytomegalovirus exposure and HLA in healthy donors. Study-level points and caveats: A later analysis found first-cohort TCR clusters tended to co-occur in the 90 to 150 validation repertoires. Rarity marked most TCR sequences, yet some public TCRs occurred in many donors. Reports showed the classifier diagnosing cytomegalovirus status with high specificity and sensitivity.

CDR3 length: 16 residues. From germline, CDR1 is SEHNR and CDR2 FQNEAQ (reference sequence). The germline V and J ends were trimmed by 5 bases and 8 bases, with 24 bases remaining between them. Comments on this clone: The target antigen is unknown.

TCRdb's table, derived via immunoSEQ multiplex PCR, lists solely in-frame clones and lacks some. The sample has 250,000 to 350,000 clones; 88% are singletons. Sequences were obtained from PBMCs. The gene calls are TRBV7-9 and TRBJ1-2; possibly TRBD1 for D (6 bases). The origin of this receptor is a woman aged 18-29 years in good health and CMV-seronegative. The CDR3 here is CASSLRLGAEAGGYTF. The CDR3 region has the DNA TGTGCCAGCAGCCTCCGGTTGGGGGCCGAAGCAGGGGGCTACACCTTC.